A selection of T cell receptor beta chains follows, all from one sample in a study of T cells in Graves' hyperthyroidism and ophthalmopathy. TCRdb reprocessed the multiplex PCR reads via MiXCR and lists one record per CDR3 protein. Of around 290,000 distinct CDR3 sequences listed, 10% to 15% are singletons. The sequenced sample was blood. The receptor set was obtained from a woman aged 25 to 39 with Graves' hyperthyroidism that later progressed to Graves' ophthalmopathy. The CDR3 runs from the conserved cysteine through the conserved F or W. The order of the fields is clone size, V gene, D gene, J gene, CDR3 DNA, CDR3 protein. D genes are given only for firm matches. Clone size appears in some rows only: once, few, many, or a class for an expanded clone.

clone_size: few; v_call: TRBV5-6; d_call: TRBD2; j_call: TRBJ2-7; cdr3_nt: TGTGCCAGCAGCCCAGGACTAGCGGGATCCCTCGAGCAGTACTTC; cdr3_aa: CASSPGLAGSLEQYF
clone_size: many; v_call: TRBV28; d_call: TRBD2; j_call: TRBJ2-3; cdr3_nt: TGTGCCAGCAGAACCTTTTGGGCTAGCGGGAAAAATGATACGCAGTATTTT; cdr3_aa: CASRTFWASGKNDTQYF
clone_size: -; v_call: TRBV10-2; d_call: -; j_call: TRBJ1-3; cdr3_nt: TGCGCCAGCGGTCGGGGGTCTGGAAACACCATATATTTT; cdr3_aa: CASGRGSGNTIYF
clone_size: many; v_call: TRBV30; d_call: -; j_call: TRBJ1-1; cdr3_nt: TGTGCCTGGACAGGGACGGGGACTGAAGCTTTCTTT; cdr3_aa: CAWTGTGTEAFF
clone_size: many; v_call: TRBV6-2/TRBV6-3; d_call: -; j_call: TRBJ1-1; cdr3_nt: TGTGCCAGCAGTTACAACGGGGGGGGTTCTAACACTGAAGCTTTCTTT; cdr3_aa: CASSYNGGGSNTEAFF
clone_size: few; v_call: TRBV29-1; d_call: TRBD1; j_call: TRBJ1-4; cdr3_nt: TGCAGCGTTGCAGGAGGCCAGGGGGTGGAAAAACTGTTTTTT; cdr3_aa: CSVAGGQGVEKLFF
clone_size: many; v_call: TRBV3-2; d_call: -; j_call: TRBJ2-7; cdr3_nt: TGTGCCAGCAGCCAAGATCGGGCTAGCGGGATAACCTACGAGCAGTACTTC; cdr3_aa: CASSQDRASGITYEQYF
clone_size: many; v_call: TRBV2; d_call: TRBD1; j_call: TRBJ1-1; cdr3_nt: TGTGCCAGCGGGGGGACAGGGAGGTATTTCGACACTGAAGCTTTCTTT; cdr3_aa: CASGGTGRYFDTEAFF
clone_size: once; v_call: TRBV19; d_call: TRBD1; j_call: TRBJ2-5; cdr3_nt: TGTGCCAGTAGTTTCCAGACAGGGATGATGGAGACCCAGTACTTC; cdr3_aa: CASSFQTGMMETQYF
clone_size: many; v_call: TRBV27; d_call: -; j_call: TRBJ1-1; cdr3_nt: TGTGCCAGCAAATTCCGGGGGAGAGCTGAAGCTTTCTTT; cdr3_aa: CASKFRGRAEAFF
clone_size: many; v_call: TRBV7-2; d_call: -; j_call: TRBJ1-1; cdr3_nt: TGTGCCAGCAGCCCACTACGCACCTTCGCTGAAGCTTTCTTT; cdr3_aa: CASSPLRTFAEAFF
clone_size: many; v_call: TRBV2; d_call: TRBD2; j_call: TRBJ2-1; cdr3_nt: TGTGCCAGCAGTAGCGGGAGGGCGGCGGGGGGCTCCTACAATGAGCAGTTCTTC; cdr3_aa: CASSSGRAAGGSYNEQFF
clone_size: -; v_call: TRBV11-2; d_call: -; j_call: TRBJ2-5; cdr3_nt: TGTGCCAGCAGCTTGGACGGGGACTTACAACAGTACTTC; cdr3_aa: CASSLDGDLQQYF
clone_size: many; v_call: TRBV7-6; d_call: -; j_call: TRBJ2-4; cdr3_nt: TGTGCCAGCAGCTTACCTGGGCTAGCCTTCAAAAACATTCAGTACTTC; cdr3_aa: CASSLPGLAFKNIQYF
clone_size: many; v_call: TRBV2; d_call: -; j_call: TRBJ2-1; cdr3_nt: TGTGCCAGCAGTGAAGCTGACGCGGAGCAGTTCTTC; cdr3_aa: CASSEADAEQFF
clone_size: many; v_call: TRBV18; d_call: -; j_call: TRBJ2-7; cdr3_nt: TGTGCCAGCTCTCAAACTGAGAGGGTCTCCGAGCAGTACTTC; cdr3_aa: CASSQTERVSEQYF
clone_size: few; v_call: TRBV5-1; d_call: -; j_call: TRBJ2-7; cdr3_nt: TGCGCCAGCAGCACGACGGTAAGCTCCTACGAGCAGTACTTC; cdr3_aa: CASSTTVSSYEQYF
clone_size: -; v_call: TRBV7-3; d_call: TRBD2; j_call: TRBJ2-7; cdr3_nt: TGTGCCAGCAGCTTATCGGGGACTAGCGTATACGAGCAGTACTTC; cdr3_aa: CASSLSGTSVYEQYF
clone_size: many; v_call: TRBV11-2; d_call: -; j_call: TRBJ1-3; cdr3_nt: TGTGCCAGCAGCCAAGCCCCCGGAAACACCATATATTTT; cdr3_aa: CASSQAPGNTIYF
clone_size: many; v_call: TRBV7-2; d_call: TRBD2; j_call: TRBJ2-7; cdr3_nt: TGTGCCAGCAGCTTACCGGGAGGGGTCTACGAGCAGTACTTC; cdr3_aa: CASSLPGGVYEQYF
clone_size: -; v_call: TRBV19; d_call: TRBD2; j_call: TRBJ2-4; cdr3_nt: TGTGCCAGTAGCGGGACGGGAGGAAACATTCAGTACTTC; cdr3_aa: CASSGTGGNIQYF
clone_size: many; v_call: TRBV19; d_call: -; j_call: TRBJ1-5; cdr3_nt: TGTGCCAGTAGTACTGGACGGCACAATCAGCCCCAGCATTTT; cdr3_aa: CASSTGRHNQPQHF
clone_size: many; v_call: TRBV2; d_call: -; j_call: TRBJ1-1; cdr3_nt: TGTGCCAGCATGTGGGGGGGGAACACTGAAGCTTTCTTT; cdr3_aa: CASMWGGNTEAFF
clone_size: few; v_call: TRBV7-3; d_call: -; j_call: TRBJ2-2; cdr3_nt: TGTGCCAGCAGCTCCCGGACAGCGAACACCGGGGAGCTGTTTTTT; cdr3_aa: CASSSRTANTGELFF
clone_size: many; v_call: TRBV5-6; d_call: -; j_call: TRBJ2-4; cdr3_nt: TGTGCCAGCAGCTTCGCTGGGATGAACATTCAGTACTTC; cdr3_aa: CASSFAGMNIQYF
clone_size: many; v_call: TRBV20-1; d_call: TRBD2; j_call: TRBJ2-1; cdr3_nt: TGCAGTGCCACGTCAGGGGCTAGCGGGAGTGATGAGCAGTTCTTC; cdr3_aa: CSATSGASGSDEQFF
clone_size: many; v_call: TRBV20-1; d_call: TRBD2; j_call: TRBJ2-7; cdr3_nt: TGCAGTGCTAGAGAACTAGCGGACCTCTCCTACGAGCAGTACTTC; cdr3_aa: CSARELADLSYEQYF
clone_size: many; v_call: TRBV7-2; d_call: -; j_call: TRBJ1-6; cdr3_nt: TGTGCCAGCAGCTCACTCCTTTCACCCCTCCACTTT; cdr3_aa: CASSSLLSPLHF
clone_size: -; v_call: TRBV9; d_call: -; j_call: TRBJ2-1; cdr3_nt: TGTGCCAGCAGCGTAGTCAGGGGCTCCTACAATGAGCAGTTCTTC; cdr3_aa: CASSVVRGSYNEQFF
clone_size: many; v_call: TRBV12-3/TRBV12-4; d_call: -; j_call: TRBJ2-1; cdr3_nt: TGTGCCAGCAGTTTTTCGCTCACAAGACGGGCCGGGTCGCATGAGCAGTTCTTC; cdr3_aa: CASSFSLTRRAGSHEQFF